One sample yielded the 23 T cell receptor beta chains listed below, sequenced in a study of cytomegalovirus exposure and HLA in healthy donors. The PCR contained 60 Vbeta and 13 Jbeta primers. Assay used: immunoSEQ multiplex PCR; TCRdb lists only in-frame clones, some missing. This sample has around 100,000 clones, with 60% to 85% found just once. The sequencing sample was made of PBMCs. All receptors derive from a man in his fifties or sixties in good health and CMV-seronegative.

The V and J genes are TRBV27 and TRBJ1-5, with a tentative D call TRBD1 (5 bases). The ends were cut back, 1 base at V and 11 bases at J, with 9 bases in the middle. The CDR3 totals 12 residues. The germline gives CDR1 MNHEY, CDR2 SMNVEV (reference sequence). In nucleotides, the CDR3 is TGTGCCAGCAGTTTATTGGGGCAGACCCAGCATTTT. Protein product: CASSLLGQTQHF.

The genes are TRBV5-6 and TRBJ1-6; 7 nucleotides match TRBD1. This CDR3 has 16 residues. The V gene's germline CDR1 is SGHDT and CDR2 YYEEEE. After removal of 4 bases from V and 7 bases from J, the junction contained 11 bases not matched to a gene. CDR3 in amino acids: CASSPDPGTANSPLHF. The CDR3, as DNA: TGTGCCAGCAGCCCCGACCCCGGGACAGCCAATTCACCCCTCCACTTT.

The rearrangement uses TRBV5-5 and TRBJ1-6; D is possibly TRBD1 (6 bases). The CDR3 has 16 amino acids. Trimming stripped 6 bases from V and 0 bases from J, with 13 bases between. Germline CDR1 reads SGHKS; CDR2 reads YYEKEE (reference sequence). This CDR3 is CASTLRGSSYNSPLHF. The CDR3 nucleotides are TGTGCCAGCACCCTCAGGGGTAGCTCCTATAATTCACCCCTCCACTTT.

The V gene is TRBV15, the J gene TRBJ1-1, with D possibly being TRBD1 (5 bases). The V and J ends lost 6 bases and 7 bases respectively, with 15 bases between them. Germline V gene lookup returns CDR1 LNHNV and CDR2 YYDKDF (reference sequence). The CDR3 has 13 amino acids. CDR3 loop: CATRITQVGEAFF. As DNA, the CDR3 is TGTGCCACCAGGATAACACAGGTCGGTGAAGCTTTCTTT.

The chain carries TRBV5-4 and TRBJ2-1; TRBD2 agrees at 9 bases. Germline V gives CDR1 SGHNT, CDR2 YYREEE (reference sequence). The CDR3 totals 15 residues. After removal of 3 bases from V and 6 bases from J, the junction contained 7 bases not matched to a gene. CDR3 amino acids: CASSSQRGDFNEQFF. CDR3 in DNA: TGTGCCAGCAGCTCCCAGCGGGGGGATTTCAATGAGCAGTTCTTC.

The chain is built from TRBV9 and TRBJ2-3; unclear D gene. V was clipped by 0 bases and J by 1 base, with 6 bases between them. The CDR3 runs 14 residues. Germline values: CDR1 SGDLS, CDR2 YYNGEE. CDR3 DNA: TGTGCCAGCAGCGTAGAGCCTGGCACAGATACGCAGTATTTT. It is translated as CASSVEPGTDTQYF. Full variable domain (outside the CDR3, taken from reference TRBV9 and TRBJ2-3): DSGVTQTPKHLITATGQRVTLRCSPRSGDLSVYWYQQSLDQGLQFLIQYYNGEERAKGNILERFSAQQFPDLHSELNLSSLELGDSALYFCASSVEPGTDTQYFGPGTRLTVL.

The rearrangement joins TRBV5-6 to TRBJ1-1; possibly TRBD1 for D (6 bases). CDR1 and CDR2 (germline): SGHDT, YYEEEE. The germline V and J ends were trimmed by 3 bases and 5 bases, with 17 bases remaining between them. The CDR3 sequence is 15 residues long. CDR3 protein: CASSSRRGRGTEAFF. CDR3 nucleotide sequence: TGTGCCAGCAGCTCTCGGCGGGGGCGCGGTACTGAAGCTTTCTTT.

This chain uses TRBV5-5 with TRBJ1-3; no reliable D call. The CDR3 consists of 15 residues. The V end was cut by 1 base, the J end by 0 bases, with 8 bases between. From germline, CDR1 is SGHKS and CDR2 YYEKEE (reference sequence). The CDR3 here is CASSLSFSSGNTIYF. Here the CDR3 DNA reads TGTGCCAGCAGCTTGTCTTTCAGCTCTGGAAACACCATATATTTT.

The V and J genes are TRBV18 and TRBJ2-5; D is perhaps TRBD2 (7 bases). This CDR3 has 12 residues. Trimming shortened V by 3 bases and J by 6 bases, and 8 bases separated the two germline ends. Germline loops: CDR1 KGHSH, CDR2 LQKENI. The CDR3 loop reads CASSPGGQTQYF. In nucleotides, the CDR3 is TGTGCCAGCTCACCCGGGGGGCAGACCCAGTACTTC.

The rearrangement joins TRBV6-5 to TRBJ1-3, with a possible D match to TRBD1 (6 bases). The germline gives CDR1 MNHEY, CDR2 SVGAGI. V lost 7 bases, J lost 4 bases, and 11 bases lay in between. This CDR3 contains 13 residues. The CDR3 spells CASTRGRGNTIYF. The DNA of the CDR3 is TGTGCCAGCACCAGGGGTAGAGGAAACACCATATATTTT.

In the case of this clone: Additional DNA sequences in this sample encode the identical CDR3. The CDR3 is CASSTGNSGANVLTF. DNA of the CDR3: TGTGCCAGCAGTACAGGGAACTCTGGGGCCAACGTCCTGACTTTC. V and J are TRBV6-1 and TRBJ2-6; TRBD1 is a possible D gene (6 bases). Trimming stripped 5 bases from V and 0 bases from J, with 8 bases between. Germline V gives CDR1 MNHNS, CDR2 SASEGT. This CDR3 region has 15 residues.

J is TRBJ2-1 and V is TRBV6-6; 9 nucleotides match TRBD1. V shed 7 bases and J 8 bases; nucleotides not matched to a gene: 9. This CDR3 has 14 residues. From germline, CDR1 is MNHNY and CDR2 SVGAGI (reference sequence). The CDR3 region is CASTPLDRGDEQFF. The CDR3 region has the DNA TGTGCCAGCACCCCCTTGGACAGGGGTGATGAGCAGTTCTTC.

The chain joins TRBV6-5 to TRBJ1-2; D remains unclear. The germline V gene encodes CDR1 MNHEY and CDR2 SVGAGI. The CDR3 consists of 13 residues. Trimming pared 6 bases from V and 4 bases from J, leaving 12 bases between. CDR3 nucleotides: TGTGCCAGCAGGAGAGTATCTGTCTATGGCTACACCTTC. Residues: CASRRVSVYGYTF.

This chain links TRBV4-2 with TRBJ1-2; D gene unclear. The germline gives CDR1 LGHNA, CDR2 YNFKEQ. The V end lost 4 bases, the J end lost 8 bases, and 8 bases lay between the germline ends. CDR3 length: 11 amino acids. CDR3 in amino acids: CASSLGVGYTF. The CDR3 nucleotides read TGTGCCAGCAGCCTCGGGGTCGGCTACACCTTC.

This clone occurred once. The chain joins TRBV30 to TRBJ2-1; TRBD1 is a possible D gene (5 bases). Trimming pared 2 bases from V and 13 bases from J, leaving 12 bases between. The germline V gene encodes CDR1 GTSNPN and CDR2 SVGIG (reference sequence). The length of the CDR3 is 11 residues. CDR3: CAWSTQGGQFF. In nucleotides, the CDR3 is TGTGCCTGGAGTACGCAGGGTGGTCAGTTCTTC.

The V call is TRBV14, the J call TRBJ2-1, with a possible D match to TRBD1 (6 bases). In germline, CDR1 is SGHDN, CDR2 FVKESK. This CDR3 is 14 amino acids long. V gave up 2 bases and J gave up 9 bases, with 14 bases separating them. The CDR3 bases are TGTGCCAGCAGCCAAAGTGGGGGCCAGGGTGAGCAGTTCTTC. The encoded protein is CASSQSGGQGEQFF.

V is TRBV5-1 and J is TRBJ1-1; 9 nucleotides agree with TRBD1. Germline-derived CDR1 and CDR2 are SGHRS and YFSETQ. This CDR3 contains 16 residues. V lost 4 bases to trimming and J lost 1 base; unmatched junction nucleotides: 8. The CDR3 loop reads CASSTLTGGRNTEAFF. The CDR3 region has the DNA TGCGCCAGCAGCACTTTGACAGGGGGAAGGAACACTGAAGCTTTCTTT.

The gene calls are TRBV2 and TRBJ2-1; D remains unclear. The CDR3 has 12 amino acids. V was trimmed by 4 bases and J by 6 bases, leaving 7 bases between them. From germline, CDR1 is SNHLY and CDR2 FYNNEI. The CDR3 DNA reads TGTGCCAGCAGTGTTCTCTCCAATGAGCAGTTCTTC. Amino acids: CASSVLSNEQFF.

The chain links TRBV2 to TRBJ2-1, with 7 positions matching TRBD2. Germline V gene lookup returns CDR1 SNHLY and CDR2 FYNNEI. The V and J ends lost 6 bases and 1 base, in that order; junction bases with no gene match: 3. The CDR3 spans 14 residues. The CDR3 nucleotides are TGTGCCAGCAGCCGGGACTATTCCTACAATGAGCAGTTCTTC. This codes for CASSRDYSYNEQFF.

The chain carries TRBV5-6 and TRBJ1-1; tentative D call: TRBD1 (6 bases). The V end was cut by 2 bases, the J end by 4 bases, with 12 bases between. The CDR3 extends over 14 amino acids. Germline CDR1 SGHDT, CDR2 YYEEEE. The CDR3 spells CASSFTGFGTEAFF. In nucleotides, the CDR3 is TGTGCCAGCAGCTTTACAGGGTTTGGCACTGAAGCTTTCTTT.

The V and J genes are TRBV4-3 and TRBJ1-2; no reliable D call. V was trimmed by 1 base and J by 8 bases, leaving 17 bases between them. CDR3 size: 15 residues. CDR1 and CDR2 (germline): LGHNA, YSLEER. The CDR3 sequence: CASSQGMGVTTGYTF. CDR3 nucleotides: TGCGCCAGCAGCCAAGGAATGGGCGTCACGACCGGCTACACCTTC.

This clone has only a few counts. The gene calls are TRBV29-1 and TRBJ2-3; weak D call: TRBD2 (6 bases). The germline V and J ends were trimmed by 4 bases and 1 base, with 12 bases remaining between them. The germline V gene has CDR1 SQVTM and CDR2 ANQGSEA. The CDR3 contains 14 residues. CDR3: CSVVPIAGTDTQYF. The CDR3 DNA is TGCAGCGTTGTTCCGATAGCGGGCACAGATACGCAGTATTTT.

The chain employs TRBV19 and TRBJ2-7; the match to TRBD2 covers 9 bases. This CDR3 is built from 15 residues. The V gene end was trimmed by 3 bases and the J gene end by 0 bases; junction bases not matched to a gene: 3. Germline V lookup: CDR1 LNHDA, CDR2 SQIVND (reference sequence). The CDR3 here is CASSIRAGGSYEQYF. CDR3 DNA: TGTGCCAGTAGTATTCGAGCGGGAGGCTCCTACGAGCAGTACTTC.